This TCR beta chain was identified in a study of T cell responses to AZD1222 COVID-19 vaccine. Assay: immunoSEQ multiplex PCR; the TCRdb copy retains only in-frame clones and omits some. In the table there are approximately 75,000 clones, 90% of which are singletons. The CDR3 has 13 residues. V lost 5 bases, J lost 7 bases, and 9 bases lay in between. The sequencing here drew on peripheral blood, taken 28 days after the second AZD1222 dose. The sequence was obtained from an adult who received the AZD1222 COVID-19 vaccine. J is TRBJ1-6 and V is TRBV12-3 or TRBV12-4; no clear D gene. CDR3 region: CASSAIENSPLHF. DNA of the CDR3: TGTGCCAGCAGTGCGATCGAAAATTCACCCCTCCACTTT.